What follows are 2 T cell receptor beta chains derived from one specimen sequenced in a study of T cells after yellow fever vaccination. In TCRdb, the 5' RACE reads were re-called with MiXCR into one record per CDR3 protein. The data hold under 350,000 distinct CDR3 sequences, with roughly 4.3% observed a single time. The specimen comprised PBMCs, sampled 5 days after the yellow fever booster vaccination. The receptors stem from a man in his late teens or twenties who received the YFV17D yellow fever vaccine.

This clonotype came up a few times. This rearrangement joins TRBV2 to TRBJ1-3; D call uncertain. The germline V and J ends were trimmed by 6 bases and 3 bases, with 18 bases remaining between them. Germline assignment: CDR1 SNHLY and CDR2 FYNNEI. The CDR3 consists of 16 residues. The CDR3 here is CASSDIFGELGNTIYF. The CDR3 region has the DNA TGTGCCAGCAGCGATATTTTCGGGGAACTTGGAAACACCATATATTTT.

The sample holds many counts of this clonotype. This may be a read error: a much more frequent sequence differs by one nucleotide. V gene TRBV7-2 combines with J gene TRBJ2-3; D is unresolved. Germline lookup yields CDR1 SGHTA and CDR2 FQGNSA. V lost 5 bases and J 0 bases, leaving 3 bases between the germline ends. The CDR3 runs to 12 residues. As DNA, the CDR3 is TGTGCCAGCAGCATTAGCACAGATACGCAGTATTTT. This sequence encodes CASSISTDTQYF.